The 22 T cell receptor beta chains below were found in one sample sequenced in a study of blood T cell repertoires in COVID-19. Profiling relied on immunoSEQ multiplex PCR, and the TCRdb table lists in-frame clones only, not all of them. The sample includes fewer than 200,000 clones, 65% to 90% of them seen just once. Sequenced material: PBMCs or T cells enriched from blood (not recorded which). The receptors were gathered from a man aged 50 to 59 who had recovered from COVID-19.

A few counts support this clone. The chain is built from TRBV10-3 and TRBJ1-1; perhaps TRBD1 as D (6 bases). The V end was cut by 3 bases, the J end by 1 base, with 15 bases between. CDR1 is ENHRY, CDR2 SYGVKD, per germline. The CDR3 is 16 amino acids. This CDR3 is CAISEREGGWNTEAFF. For the CDR3, the DNA is TGTGCCATCAGTGAACGGGAGGGGGGCTGGAACACTGAAGCTTTCTTT.

The V gene is TRBV12-2, the J gene TRBJ1-2. TRBV12-2 is assigned pseudogene status. This CDR3 spans 17 amino acids. The CDR3: CASRHLATRHLNYGYTF. The CDR3 DNA reads as TGTGCAAGTCGCCACCTAGCCACTCGACATCTAAACTATGGCTACACCTTC.

This rearrangement joins TRBV4-1 to TRBJ2-7; the match to TRBD2 covers 9 bases. The germline CDR1 and CDR2 sequences are MGHRA and YSYEKL. The CDR3 is made up of 15 amino acids. V was pared by 2 bases and J by 1 base, with 3 bases of the junction left unmatched. The CDR3 here is CASSQFLAGSYEQYF. In nucleotides, the CDR3 is TGCGCCAGCAGCCAATTTCTAGCGGGGTCCTACGAGCAGTACTTC.

In DNA, the CDR3 is TGCGCCAGCAGCGTACTGACAGGGGGAGGAACTGAAGCTTTCTTT. Its protein product is CASSVLTGGGTEAFF. The chain combines TRBV5-1 with TRBJ1-1; 9 bases are shared with TRBD1. The ends lost 4 bases at V and 5 bases at J; junction bases unmatched: 9. The CDR3 loop spans 15 amino acids. In germline, CDR1 is SGHRS, CDR2 YFSETQ.

The chain carries TRBV5-6 and TRBJ2-1, with 7 nucleotides matching TRBD2. V lost 2 bases to trimming and J lost 3 bases; unmatched junction nucleotides: 5. The CDR3 is 15 residues long. Germline V gene sequence: CDR1 SGHDT, CDR2 YYEEEE. CDR3 region: CASSFGRERYNEQFF. The CDR3, as DNA: TGTGCCAGCAGCTTTGGGAGGGAACGCTACAATGAGCAGTTCTTC.

The chain combines TRBV19 with TRBJ1-5, with 8 bases fitting TRBD1. Trimming cost V 10 bases and J 4 bases; bases outside gene matches: 9. The CDR3 is made up of 14 amino acids. Germline loops: CDR1 LNHDA, CDR2 SQIVND (reference sequence). The DNA of the CDR3 is TGTGCCACGAGGACGACAGGGGTAAATCAGCCCCAGCATTTT. Protein: CATRTTGVNQPQHF.

This clone was seen just once. This chain uses TRBV15 with TRBJ1-3; D not resolved. V was cut by 5 bases and J by 0 bases, with 11 bases left in between. This CDR3 comprises 15 residues. Germline V gives CDR1 LNHNV, CDR2 YYDKDF (reference sequence). CDR3 coding DNA: TGTGCCACCAGCCCCCGATACAGCTCTGGAAACACCATATATTTT. Translation gives CATSPRYSSGNTIYF.

The rearrangement joins TRBV7-8 to TRBJ1-5, with 9 bases aligning to TRBD1. The CDR3 consists of 19 residues. V shed 4 bases, J shed 4 bases, and the junction held 17 bases outside the gene matches. Germline CDR1 is SGHVS and CDR2 is FQNEAQ. The DNA for the CDR3 is TGTGCCAGCAGCTCCTTAGCAGCTGCTGGGACAGGGAGAAATCAGCCCCAGCATTTT. It encodes CASSSLAAAGTGRNQPQHF.

The chain combines TRBV29-1 with TRBJ1-1; TRBD1 matches at 7 bases. The CDR3 sequence is 17 residues long. The V gene's germline CDR1 is SQVTM and CDR2 ANQGSEA. Unmatched junction bases numbered 17, after V lost 6 bases and J lost 1 base. CDR3 in DNA: TGCAGCGTGAGACGGACAGGTCCGGGCGGTAGGAACACTGAAGCTTTCTTT. Translation gives CSVRRTGPGGRNTEAFF. The full variable domain, with the rest looked up from reference TRBV29-1 and TRBJ1-1, is SAVISQKPSRDICQRGTSLTIQCQVDSQVTMMFWYRQQPGQSLTLIATANQGSEATYESGFVIDKFPISRPNLTFSTLTVSNMSPEDSSIYLCSVRRTGPGGRNTEAFFGQGTRLTVV.

This clone showed up just a few times. This sequence joins TRBV18 and TRBJ1-1; TRBD1 matches 9 bases. With V trimmed by 4 bases and J by 1 base, 4 bases remained unmatched. CDR1 and CDR2 from the germline V gene are KGHSH and LQKENI. The length of the CDR3 is 15 residues. CDR3 DNA: TGTGCCAGCTCACAATGGGGACAGGGGAACACTGAAGCTTTCTTT. Its translation: CASSQWGQGNTEAFF.

This chain links TRBV27 with TRBJ2-3; D possibly corresponds to TRBD1 (7 bases). Germline V gene data show CDR1 as MNHEY and CDR2 as SMNVEV (reference sequence). The V and J ends lost 5 bases and 1 base respectively, with 13 bases between them. The CDR3 runs to 15 residues. In nucleotides, the CDR3 is TGTGCCAGCAGTAAGCCCAGGGGGGGCACAGATACGCAGTATTTT. This gives the protein CASSKPRGGTDTQYF.

This clone was counted once. V and J are TRBV7-9 and TRBJ1-4; the match to TRBD1 covers 8 bases. The germline CDR1 and CDR2 sequences are SEHNR and FQNEAQ (reference sequence). CDR3 length: 15 residues. Trimming at V came to 0 bases and at J to 7 bases, leaving 4 bases not matched to a gene. This chain's CDR3 is CASSLAGTGAEKLFF. In DNA form, the CDR3 reads TGTGCCAGCAGCTTAGCCGGGACAGGAGCTGAAAAACTGTTTTTT.

The CDR3 bases are TGCGCCAGCAGCTTGGGAGGGACTCATAATTCACCCCTCCACTTT. Amino acid sequence: CASSLGGTHNSPLHF. V and J are TRBV5-1 and TRBJ1-6, with D possibly being TRBD1 (5 bases). CDR1 is SGHRS and CDR2 is YFSETQ in the germline V gene. This CDR3 is 15 amino acids long. V gave up 0 bases and J gave up 5 bases, with 9 bases separating them. Drawing the rest from reference TRBV5-1 and TRBJ1-6, the complete variable domain is KAGVTQTPRYLIKTRGQQVTLSCSPISGHRSVSWYQQTPGQGLQFLFEYFSETQRNKGNFPGRFSGRQFSNSRSEMNVSTLELGDSALYLCASSLGGTHNSPLHFGNGTRLTVT.

The genes are TRBV7-9 and TRBJ1-2, with a weak D call TRBD1 (6 bases). Looked up from germline, CDR1 is SEHNR and CDR2 is FQNEAQ (reference sequence). V was shortened by 5 bases and J by 3 bases, with 16 bases between the two germline ends. The CDR3 spans 15 residues. Here the CDR3 DNA reads TGTGCCAGCAGCCTTGACAGGATCATTTACTATGGCTACACCTTC. Protein product: CASSLDRIIYYGYTF.

This sequence joins TRBV7-6 and TRBJ2-6; 11 bases are shared with TRBD1. The CDR3 extends over 19 amino acids. The V gene's germline CDR1 is SGHVS and CDR2 FNYEAQ. V was clipped by 5 bases and J by 2 bases; unmatched bases: 11. The CDR3 reads CASSLGQGAWGPGANVLTF. The CDR3 coding sequence is TGTGCCAGCAGCCTAGGACAGGGGGCATGGGGCCCTGGGGCCAACGTCCTGACTTTC.

V gene TRBV5-1 combines with J gene TRBJ2-4; 7 bases map to TRBD1. Germline V gene lookup returns CDR1 SGHRS and CDR2 YFSETQ. J gave up 5 bases and V 3 bases, and 5 bases lay outside the gene matches. The CDR3 is 14 amino acids. CDR3 region: CASSSGTAQNIQYF. Here the CDR3 DNA reads TGCGCCAGCAGCTCCGGGACAGCGCAAAACATTCAGTACTTC.

This chain uses TRBV29-1 with TRBJ2-2; D is possibly TRBD1 (5 bases). Germline V gene lookup returns CDR1 SQVTM and CDR2 ANQGSEA. Trimming took off 5 bases at V and 6 bases at J, with 10 bases between the two ends. The CDR3 runs 12 residues. The CDR3 nucleotides read TGCAGCGTTAACATCAGGGCCGGGGAGCTGTTTTTT. Its protein is CSVNIRAGELFF.

This chain joins TRBV5-1 and TRBJ1-1, with D perhaps matching TRBD1 (5 bases). Germline assignment: CDR1 SGHRS and CDR2 YFSETQ. The V end lost 0 bases, the J end lost 1 base, and 13 bases lay between the germline ends. The CDR3 loop spans 16 amino acids. CDR3 in DNA: TGCGCCAGCAGCTTGGTGCCAGGGTTTAGGAACACTGAAGCTTTCTTT. Translating gives CASSLVPGFRNTEAFF.

This chain connects TRBV7-9 to TRBJ1-1; 11 positions agree with TRBD1. V lost 4 bases and J lost 1; bases outside the gene matches: 2. The CDR3 consists of 15 residues. From germline, CDR1 is SEHNR and CDR2 FQNEAQ (reference sequence). CDR3 region: CASSWTGGPNTEAFF. The DNA of the CDR3 is TGTGCCAGCAGCTGGACAGGGGGCCCGAACACTGAAGCTTTCTTT.

V is TRBV30 and J is TRBJ2-5; TRBD2 aligns across 13 bases. Per the germline V gene, CDR1 is GTSNPN and CDR2 is SVGIG (reference sequence). The CDR3 extends over 16 amino acids. V shed 2 bases and J 3 bases; nucleotides not matched to a gene: 6. CDR3 in amino acids: CAWSTLGTSGKETQYF. CDR3 nucleotide sequence: TGTGCCTGGAGTACACTAGGGACTAGCGGGAAAGAGACCCAGTACTTC.

This chain joins TRBV11-2 and TRBJ2-2, with 11 positions matching TRBD2. The CDR3 spans 17 residues. V lost 7 bases and J lost 4; bases outside the gene matches: 11. Germline V gene data show CDR1 as SGHAT and CDR2 as FQNNGV. CDR3 coding DNA: TGTGCCAGCACCCCCCGTAGCGGGGGGGCGAGCACCGGGGAGCTGTTTTTT. Protein: CASTPRSGGASTGELFF.

On this clone itself: Germline is not matched at one junction end, which may reflect a read error. This chain's CDR3 is CSVEDGTGTEIF. CDR3 sequence (DNA): TGCAGCGTTGAAGATGGGACAGGGACCGAGATTTTT. The V call is TRBV29-1, the J call TRBJ1-4; TRBD1 aligns across 9 bases. The V gene's germline CDR1 is SQVTM and CDR2 ANQGSEA. The CDR3 extends over 12 amino acids. Combining the CDR3 with reference TRBV29-1 and TRBJ1-4 gives the whole variable domain SAVISQKPSRDICQRGTSLTIQCQVDSQVTMMFWYRQQPGQSLTLIATANQGSEATYESGFVIDKFPISRPNLTFSTLTVSNMSPEDSSIYLCSVEDGTGTEIFGSGTQLSVL.